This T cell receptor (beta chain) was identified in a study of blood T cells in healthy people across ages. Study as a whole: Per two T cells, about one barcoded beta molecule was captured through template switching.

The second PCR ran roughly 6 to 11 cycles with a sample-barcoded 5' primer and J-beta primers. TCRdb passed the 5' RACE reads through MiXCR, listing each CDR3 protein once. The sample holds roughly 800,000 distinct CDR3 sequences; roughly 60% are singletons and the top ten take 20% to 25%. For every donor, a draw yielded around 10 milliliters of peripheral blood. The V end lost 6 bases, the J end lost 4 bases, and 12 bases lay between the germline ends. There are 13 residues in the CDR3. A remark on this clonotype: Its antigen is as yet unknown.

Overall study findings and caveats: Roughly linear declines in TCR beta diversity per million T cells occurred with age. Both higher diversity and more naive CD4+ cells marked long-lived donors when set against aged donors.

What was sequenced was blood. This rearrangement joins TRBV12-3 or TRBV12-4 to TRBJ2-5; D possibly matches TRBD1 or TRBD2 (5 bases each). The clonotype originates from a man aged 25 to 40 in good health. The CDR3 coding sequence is TGTGCCAGCAGCTCCGGGACGGCAGAGACCCAGTACTTC. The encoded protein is CASSSGTAETQYF.